This T cell receptor (beta chain) was recorded in a study of T cell responses to AZD1222 COVID-19 vaccine. Across the study: Second-dose intervals near 4 or 12 weeks were combined. The study, taken as a whole, reports: In a largely white British group with more females than males, clonal diversity was possibly underestimated.

The junction had 22 bases not matched to a gene; V was cut back by 5 bases and J by 18 bases. Germline CDR1 and CDR2: SEHNR and FQNEAQ (reference sequence). The CDR3 loop spans 16 amino acids. About this clone itself: Its antigen is not known.

Measured with immunoSEQ multiplex PCR; TCRdb has only the in-frame clones, and not every one. The table shows 100,000 to 120,000 clones, with about 87% occurring only once. This sample comprised peripheral blood, obtained on day 0 of AZD1222 vaccination. The TCR comes from an adult in good health. The genes are TRBV7-9 and TRBJ1-6; 7 bases are a match to TRBD1. This CDR3 is CASSQITGTDPLAAHF. In DNA form, the CDR3 reads TGTGCCAGCAGCCAAATTACCGGGACAGACCCTTTAGCGGCCCACTTT.